This TCR beta chain was profiled in a study of T cells in Graves' hyperthyroidism and ophthalmopathy. V gave up 4 bases and J gave up 1 base, with 10 bases separating them. Germline values: CDR1 SQVTM, CDR2 ANQGSEA. This CDR3 has 13 residues. Disease duration under 2 months; hyperthyroidism patients were aged 18 to 65. Each diagnosis drew on symptoms, thyroxine, TRAb, thyroid ultrasound and orbital computed tomography findings. Template material for amplifying TCR beta CDR3 regions consisted of RNA transcripts. An initial round of RT-PCR targeting the TCR CDR3 relied on the HTBI primer set. TCRdb re-derived calls from the multiplex PCR reads in MiXCR, one entry per CDR3 protein. The sample includes 300,000 to 450,000 distinct CDR3 sequences, approximately 13% of them seen just once. This clonotype was picked up many times. Antigen unknown. Study findings and constraints: Most clonotypes expanded in the thyroid (above 0.001) were also present in blood.

This chain links TRBV29-1 with TRBJ2-5; no firm D call. This TCR was recovered from a young woman with Graves' hyperthyroidism. Source material: blood. CDR3 in amino acids: CSVVRQTQETQYF. CDR3 in DNA: TGCAGCGTTGTCCGGCAAACCCAAGAGACCCAGTACTTC.